Each of the 12 T cell receptor beta chains below was sequenced from the same sample in a study of cytomegalovirus exposure and HLA in healthy donors. PCR used 60 Vbeta primers and 13 Jbeta primers. TCRdb keeps only in-frame clones here, not all; method: immunoSEQ multiplex PCR. Among about 200,000 clones listed, over 75% were seen once. The sequenced sample was PBMCs. These receptors came from a boy aged 2 to 10 in good health and CMV-seronegative.

The chain links TRBV10-2 to TRBJ1-1, with 8 positions matching TRBD1. There are 13 residues in the CDR3. The V segment lost 6 bases and the J segment 4 bases; nucleotides outside the gene matches: 4. The V gene's germline CDR1 is WSHSY and CDR2 SAAADI. The CDR3 region is CASRETGATEAFF. In nucleotides, the CDR3 is TGCGCCAGCAGGGAGACAGGGGCCACTGAAGCTTTCTTT.

The V call is TRBV11-2, the J call TRBJ2-3; 8 nucleotides agree with TRBD1. Germline assignment: CDR1 SGHAT and CDR2 FQNNGV. J gave up 4 bases and V 5 bases, and 2 bases lay outside the gene matches. The CDR3 has 13 residues. The CDR3 bases are TGTGCCAGCAGCGAGACAGGGGCAGATACGCAGTATTTT. This encodes CASSETGADTQYF.

CDR3 sequence (DNA): TGTGCCAGCAGGGTTACTAGCGGGGAGGGGGACGAGCAGTACTTC. As protein: CASRVTSGEGDEQYF. V is TRBV5-4 and J is TRBJ2-7, with 10 bases matching TRBD2. Germline V CDR1 and CDR2: SGHNT, YYREEE (reference sequence). The CDR3 has 15 residues. Trimming took 5 bases from V and 5 from J; bases not matched to a gene: 10.

The chain combines TRBV18 with TRBJ1-1, with D possibly matching TRBD1 (5 bases). CDR3 length equals 15 residues. Germline V CDR1 and CDR2: KGHSH, LQKENI. V lost 3 bases and J 1 base, leaving 12 bases between the germline ends. CDR3 DNA sequence: TGTGCCAGCTCACCTTCAGGGATAGGGAACACTGAAGCTTTCTTT. Its translation is CASSPSGIGNTEAFF.

CDR3 DNA sequence: TGTGCCAGCAGGGGACAGGGGGCTAAATATGAAAAACTGTTTTTT. This sequence encodes CASRGQGAKYEKLFF. The V call is TRBV6-1, the J call TRBJ1-4; 12 bases fit TRBD1. The V and J ends lost 6 bases and 6 bases, in that order; junction bases with no gene match: 5. The length of the CDR3 is 15 residues. Germline CDR1 is MNHNS and CDR2 is SASEGT.

The chain's CDR3 is CASSYSVGQGEDGYTF. The CDR3, as DNA: TGTGCCAGCAGTTACTCAGTGGGACAGGGGGAGGATGGCTACACCTTC. The V gene is TRBV6-5, the J gene TRBJ1-2; 11 bases map to TRBD1. J gave up 6 bases and V 0 bases, and 6 bases lay outside the gene matches. This CDR3 contains 16 residues. Germline CDR1 is MNHEY and CDR2 is SVGAGI.

The chain links TRBV6-1 to TRBJ2-2, with D maybe TRBD2 (5 bases). The V gene lost 4 bases and the J gene lost 3 bases, with 6 bases spanning the gap. Germline V gene sequence: CDR1 MNHNS, CDR2 SASEGT. This CDR3 has 13 residues. The CDR3 sequence: CASSGTYTGELFF. DNA of the CDR3: TGTGCCAGCAGTGGGACTTACACCGGGGAGCTGTTTTTT.

CDR3 sequence (DNA): TGTGCCAGTAGTATCCGCGCAGGGTGGAATGAGCAGTTCTTC. This sequence encodes CASSIRAGWNEQFF. The V gene is TRBV19, the J gene TRBJ2-1, with a possible D match to TRBD1 (5 bases). Germline V gives CDR1 LNHDA, CDR2 SQIVND (reference sequence). The length of the CDR3 is 14 residues. Trimming took off 3 bases at V and 7 bases at J, with 13 bases between the two ends.

The chain couples TRBV5-6 to TRBJ2-5; TRBD1 agrees at 9 bases. The tail of the sequence fits TRBJ2-7 better, so the J call may be wrong. The CDR3 length is 16 residues. Germline V gives CDR1 SGHDT, CDR2 YYEEEE. In DNA form, the CDR3 reads TGTGCCAGCAGCTTGGCCGGAACAGGGGGCAAGTACGAGCAGTACTTC. Translation: CASSLAGTGGKYEQYF.

The chain links TRBV5-4 to TRBJ1-2, with a weak D call TRBD1 (6 bases). CDR3 size: 14 residues. V lost 0 bases and J 4 bases, leaving 10 bases between the germline ends. CDR1 SGHNT and CDR2 YYREEE come from the germline V gene (reference sequence). The CDR3 nucleotides are TGTGCCAGCAGCTTGGCCAGGGGATTCTATGGCTACACCTTC. Its translation is CASSLARGFYGYTF.

The chain links TRBV7-9 to TRBJ2-1; 12 positions agree with TRBD2. This CDR3 region has 15 residues. V was pared by 5 bases and J by 9 bases, with 8 bases of the junction left unmatched. In germline, CDR1 is SEHNR, CDR2 FQNEAQ (reference sequence). The CDR3 sequence: CASSLLAGGRSEQFF. CDR3 nucleotide sequence: TGTGCCAGCAGCCTCCTAGCGGGGGGGCGAAGTGAGCAGTTCTTC.

This rearrangement joins TRBV7-8 to TRBJ1-2; 8 nucleotides align to TRBD1. The trim removed 2 bases at V and 8 bases at J, leaving 10 bases unmatched. This CDR3 spans 15 amino acids. From germline, CDR1 is SGHVS and CDR2 FQNEAQ. The CDR3 bases are TGTGCCAGCAGCTTAACTGGGACAGGATCTTGGGGCTACACCTTC. This encodes CASSLTGTGSWGYTF.